These T cell receptor beta chains were read from a single sample in a study of blood T cell repertoires in COVID-19. Repertoires were generated with immunoSEQ multiplex PCR, while TCRdb's copy carries only in-frame clones and drops some. This sample yields 95,000 to 150,000 clones, of which roughly 78% are seen a single time; around 16% belongs to the top ten. The sequenced sample consisted of peripheral blood. The receptor source for this set is a man aged 60 to 69 with active or convalescent COVID-19. Each CDR3 is given with its conserved first and last residue. D genes are given only for firm matches. Clone size is shown for a subset of rows, as once, few, many or a class of expanded clone.

size: NA; J: TRBJ1-2; D: TRBD1; V: TRBV4-1; DNA: TGCGCCAGCAGCCCCCGTGGTTTAGGGGAGACAGGGGGCAACTATGGCTACACCTTC; CDR3: CASSPRGLGETGGNYGYTF
size: NA; J: TRBJ2-7; D: TRBD2; V: TRBV25-1; DNA: TGTGCCAGCAGTGAAAACTTAGCGGGAGTGCACGAGCAGTACTTC; CDR3: CASSENLAGVHEQYF
size: few; J: TRBJ2-2; D: NA; V: TRBV2; DNA: TGTGCCAGCAGTGATGGTGGGCGGGACACCGGGGAGCTGTTTTTT; CDR3: CASSDGGRDTGELFF
size: NA; J: TRBJ2-7; D: NA; V: TRBV6-2/TRBV6-3; DNA: TGTGCCAGCAGTTACCTCTCGGGTGGCGGCGCCTCCTACGAGCAGTACTTC; CDR3: CASSYLSGGGASYEQYF
size: once; J: TRBJ2-2; D: NA; V: TRBV10-3; DNA: TGTGCCATCAAGACAGATAACACCGGGGAGCTGTTTTTT; CDR3: CAIKTDNTGELFF
size: NA; J: TRBJ1-1; D: TRBD1; V: TRBV7-2; DNA: TGTGCCAGCAGCTCAGGGGGGAAAACTGAAGCTTTCTTT; CDR3: CASSSGGKTEAFF
size: NA; J: TRBJ2-7; D: NA; V: TRBV5-1; DNA: TGCGCCAGCAGCTTGAGTCAGGGGCCCCGGGACGAGCAGTACTTC; CDR3: CASSLSQGPRDEQYF
size: once; J: TRBJ2-1; D: TRBD2; V: TRBV19; DNA: TGTGCCAGTAGTATAGATCGGGGGGATTACAATGAGCAGTTCTTC; CDR3: CASSIDRGDYNEQFF
size: many; J: TRBJ2-7; D: NA; V: TRBV7-9; DNA: TGTGCCAGCAGCTTAGAGCAAGTCGAGCAGTACTTC; CDR3: CASSLEQVEQYF
size: NA; J: TRBJ2-7; D: NA; V: TRBV7-9; DNA: TGTGCCAGCAGCTTGGGGGGGGCCCGCTACGAGCAGTACTTC; CDR3: CASSLGGARYEQYF
size: few; J: TRBJ1-4; D: NA; V: TRBV5-4; DNA: TGTGCCAGCAGCTTCCGGGGGGGTGAAAAACTGTTTTTT; CDR3: CASSFRGGEKLFF
size: NA; J: TRBJ2-3; D: NA; V: TRBV5-4; DNA: TGTGCCAGCAGCTTTTTCCTTTCCGGGAATCCTAGCACAGATACGCAGTATTTT; CDR3: CASSFFLSGNPSTDTQYF
size: NA; J: TRBJ2-2; D: TRBD2; V: TRBV5-1; DNA: TGCGCCAGCGGCGGACTAGCGGGAGGTTCGTCCGGGGAGCTGTTTTTT; CDR3: CASGGLAGGSSGELFF
size: NA; J: TRBJ1-5; D: NA; V: TRBV6-1; DNA: TGTGCCAGCAGTGAAGGGGGACTCCTTAATCAGCCCCAGCATTTT; CDR3: CASSEGGLLNQPQHF
size: few; J: TRBJ1-2; D: NA; V: TRBV5-1; DNA: TGCGCCAGCAGCCGCACACCAGGGACTTTAGGCGGGGGCTATGGCTACACCTTC; CDR3: CASSRTPGTLGGGYGYTF
size: NA; J: TRBJ2-2; D: NA; V: TRBV6-6; DNA: TGTGCCAGCAGTTACGGCGGGCGGACCGGGGAGCTGTTTTTT; CDR3: CASSYGGRTGELFF
size: NA; J: TRBJ2-7; D: TRBD2; V: TRBV5-1; DNA: TGCGCCACCTCGGGAGGGGAGGGCGAGCAGTACTTC; CDR3: CATSGGEGEQYF
size: NA; J: TRBJ1-5; D: TRBD1; V: TRBV7-2; DNA: TGTGCCAGCAGCTTAAGACTCGGGACAGGGAGCAATCAGCCCCAGCATTTT; CDR3: CASSLRLGTGSNQPQHF
size: NA; J: TRBJ2-7; D: NA; V: TRBV19; DNA: TGTGCCAGTAGTATACAGGGGTCCTACGAGCAGTACTTC; CDR3: CASSIQGSYEQYF
size: NA; J: TRBJ2-5; D: TRBD1; V: TRBV6-2/TRBV6-3; DNA: TGTGCCAGCAGTAGTCAACCGGGACAGGGGTTAGAGACCCAGTACTTC; CDR3: CASSSQPGQGLETQYF
size: NA; J: TRBJ1-4; D: NA; V: TRBV2; DNA: TGTGCCAGCAGTGTAGGACAGTTTGAAAAACTGTTTTTT; CDR3: CASSVGQFEKLFF
size: NA; J: TRBJ2-1; D: NA; V: TRBV6-2/TRBV6-3; DNA: TGTGCCAGCAGTTACACCAGGGGAATCGCGGTGGACAATGAGCAGTTCTTC; CDR3: CASSYTRGIAVDNEQFF
size: NA; J: TRBJ1-5; D: NA; V: TRBV2; DNA: TGTGCCAGCAGTCGTGAGAGCAATCAGCCCCAGCATTTT; CDR3: CASSRESNQPQHF
size: NA; J: TRBJ2-1; D: TRBD2; V: TRBV4-3; DNA: TGCGCCAGCAGCCAAGATATCATCGGACTAGCGGGGAATGAGCAGTTCTTC; CDR3: CASSQDIIGLAGNEQFF
size: NA; J: TRBJ2-5; D: NA; V: TRBV3-1/TRBV3-2; DNA: TGTGCCAGCAGCCATTTAGCAGAGACCCAGTACTTC; CDR3: CASSHLAETQYF
size: NA; J: TRBJ1-2; D: TRBD1; V: TRBV24-1; DNA: TGTGCCACCAGTGGTACGACAGGGTGGGGCTACACCTTC; CDR3: CATSGTTGWGYTF
size: NA; J: TRBJ2-2; D: TRBD2; V: TRBV3-1/TRBV3-2; DNA: TGTGCCAGCAGCCGGGAGACTAGCGGGAGTGGCGGGGAGCTGTTTTTT; CDR3: CASSRETSGSGGELFF
size: NA; J: TRBJ2-3; D: TRBD1; V: TRBV28; DNA: TGTGCCAGCAGCCGCCTGACAGGGACAGATACGCAGTATTTT; CDR3: CASSRLTGTDTQYF
size: NA; J: TRBJ1-2; D: TRBD1; V: TRBV10-3; DNA: TGTGCCATCAGTGAGTCCTCAGGGGGGACAGCGTTGCTCCATTTCTATGGCTACACCTTC; CDR3: CAISESSGGTALLHFYGYTF
size: few; J: TRBJ2-7; D: TRBD1; V: TRBV29-1; DNA: TGCAGCGTTGAGGTCCGGGACAGCAATATTTACGAGCAGTACTTC; CDR3: CSVEVRDSNIYEQYF
size: NA; J: TRBJ2-7; D: TRBD1; V: TRBV30; DNA: TGTGCCTGGAGTGTACGGGACAGGGGCACCTACGAGCAGTACTTC; CDR3: CAWSVRDRGTYEQYF
size: NA; J: TRBJ2-7; D: TRBD2; V: TRBV7-8; DNA: TGTGCCAGCAGCTTAGACCTAGCGGCCTCCTACGAGCAGTACTTC; CDR3: CASSLDLAASYEQYF
size: NA; J: TRBJ1-1; D: NA; V: TRBV5-8; DNA: TGTGCCAGCAGCTTGGTGGCAGGGAAGAACCCTGAAGCTTTCTTT; CDR3: CASSLVAGKNPEAFF
size: NA; J: TRBJ2-5; D: NA; V: TRBV12-3/TRBV12-4; DNA: TGTGCCAGCACAGGGAGGTCGGAGACCCAGTACTTC; CDR3: CASTGRSETQYF
size: NA; J: TRBJ2-3; D: NA; V: TRBV5-3; DNA: TGTGCCAGAAGCTTGGGGGGAGTTCTCACAGATACGCAGTATTTT; CDR3: CARSLGGVLTDTQYF
size: NA; J: TRBJ2-3; D: NA; V: TRBV5-4; DNA: TGTGCCAGCAGCCGCTACGTGGGGGCTGATGGAAATACGCAGTATTTT; CDR3: CASSRYVGADGNTQYF